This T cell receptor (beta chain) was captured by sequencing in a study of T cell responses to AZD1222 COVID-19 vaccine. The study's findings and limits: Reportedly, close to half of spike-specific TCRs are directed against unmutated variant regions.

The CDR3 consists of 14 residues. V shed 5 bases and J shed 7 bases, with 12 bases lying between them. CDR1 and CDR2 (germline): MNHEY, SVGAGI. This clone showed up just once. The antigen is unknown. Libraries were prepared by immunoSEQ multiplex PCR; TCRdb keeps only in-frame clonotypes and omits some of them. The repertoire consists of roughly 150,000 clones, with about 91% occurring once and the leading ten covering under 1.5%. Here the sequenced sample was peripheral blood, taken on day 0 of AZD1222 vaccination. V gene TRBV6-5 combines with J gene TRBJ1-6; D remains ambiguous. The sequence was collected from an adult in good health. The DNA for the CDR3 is TGTGCCAGCAGTCGGGCCCTTGGCAATTCACCCCTCCACTTT. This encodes CASSRALGNSPLHF.